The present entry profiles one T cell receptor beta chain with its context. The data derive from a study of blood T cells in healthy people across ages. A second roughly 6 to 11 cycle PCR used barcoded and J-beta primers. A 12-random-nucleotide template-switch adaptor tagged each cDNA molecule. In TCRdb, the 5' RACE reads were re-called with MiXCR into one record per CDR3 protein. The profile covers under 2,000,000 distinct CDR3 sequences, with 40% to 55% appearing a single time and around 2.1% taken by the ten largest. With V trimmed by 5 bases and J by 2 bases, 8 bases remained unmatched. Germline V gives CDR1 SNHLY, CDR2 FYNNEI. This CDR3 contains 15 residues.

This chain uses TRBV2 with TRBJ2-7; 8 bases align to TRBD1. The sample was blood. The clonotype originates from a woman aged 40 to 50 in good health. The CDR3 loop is CASSFGRGLTYEQYF. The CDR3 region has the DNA TGTGCCAGCAGTTTCGGCAGGGGGCTAACCTACGAGCAGTACTTC.